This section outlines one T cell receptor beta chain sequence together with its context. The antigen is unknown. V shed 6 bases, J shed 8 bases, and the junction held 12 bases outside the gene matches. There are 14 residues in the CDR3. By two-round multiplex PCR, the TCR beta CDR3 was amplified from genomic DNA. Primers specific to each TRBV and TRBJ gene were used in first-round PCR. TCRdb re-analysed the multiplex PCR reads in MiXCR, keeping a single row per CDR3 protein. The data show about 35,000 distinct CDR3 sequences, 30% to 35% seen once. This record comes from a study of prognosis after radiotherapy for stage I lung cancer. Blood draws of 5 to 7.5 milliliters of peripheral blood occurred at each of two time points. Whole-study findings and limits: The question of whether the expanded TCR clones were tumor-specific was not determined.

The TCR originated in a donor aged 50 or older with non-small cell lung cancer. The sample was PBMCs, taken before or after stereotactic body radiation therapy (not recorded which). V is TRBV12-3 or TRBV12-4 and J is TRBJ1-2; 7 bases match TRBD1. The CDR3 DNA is TGTGCCAGCAGCTTTCAAGGGGGCAGTCGGGGCTACACCTTC. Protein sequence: CASSFQGGSRGYTF.